The 14 T cell receptor beta chains presented below share a single source sample, sequenced in a study of blood T cell repertoires in COVID-19. The assay was immunoSEQ multiplex PCR, and TCRdb's table has in-frame clones only and misses some. The sample comprises 50,000 to 65,000 clones, approximately 84% of which are singletons, and under 4% rests with the top ten. The source material was peripheral blood. The receptors come from a man aged 45-65 years with active COVID-19.

The chain links TRBV2 to TRBJ2-3, with TRBD2 matching 9 bases. Germline-derived CDR1 and CDR2 are SNHLY and FYNNEI. The CDR3 is made up of 15 amino acids. V trimming: 6 bases; J trimming: 7 bases; junction bases outside the gene matches: 11. The chain's CDR3 is CASRDRAGGSYTQYF. CDR3 DNA: TGTGCCAGCAGAGACAGAGCGGGGGGCTCATATACGCAGTATTTT.

The rearrangement joins TRBV18 to TRBJ2-7, with 7 bases aligning to TRBD1. This CDR3 spans 16 amino acids. The junction had 12 bases not matched to a gene; V was cut back by 4 bases and J by 3 bases. Germline V gene lookup returns CDR1 KGHSH and CDR2 LQKENI. CDR3 in amino acids: CASSLDTTGKRYEQYF. CDR3 DNA sequence: TGTGCCAGCTCACTCGATACGACAGGGAAACGCTACGAGCAGTACTTC.

The chain combines TRBV29-1 with TRBJ2-1; unclear D gene. The V gene's germline CDR1 is SQVTM and CDR2 ANQGSEA. This CDR3 has 13 residues. Trimming took 6 bases from V and 2 from J, leaving 11 bases between them. As DNA, the CDR3 is TGCAGCGTATCCCGGGTAACCTACAATGAGCAGTTCTTC. Translation: CSVSRVTYNEQFF.

The DNA of the CDR3 is TGTGCCAGTAGTGATTCGACTAGCGGGAGCTCCTACGAGCAGTACTTC. It specifies CASSDSTSGSSYEQYF. The chain has TRBV19 and TRBJ2-7; 12 bases are shared with TRBD2. Germline V gene data show CDR1 as LNHDA and CDR2 as SQIVND (reference sequence). The CDR3 spans 16 residues. The J segment lost 0 bases and the V segment lost 5 bases, leaving 5 bases of the junction unmatched.

This chain joins TRBV30 and TRBJ2-7; D is perhaps TRBD1 (5 bases). Germline-derived CDR1 and CDR2 are GTSNPN and SVGIG (reference sequence). Trimming cost V 0 bases and J 0 bases, with 21 bases left between them. The CDR3 has 18 amino acids. CDR3 bases: TGTGCCTGGAGTGTACCTTTCGTCCGGCAGGGCGGCTCCTACGAGCAGTACTTC. This codes for CAWSVPFVRQGGSYEQYF. Filled out from reference TRBV30 and TRBJ2-7, the complete variable domain reads SQTIHQWPATLVQPVGSPLSLECTVEGTSNPNLYWYRQAAGRGLQLLFYSVGIGQISSEVPQNLSASRPQDRQFILSSKKLLLSDSGFYLCAWSVPFVRQGGSYEQYFGPGTRLTVT.

This rearrangement joins TRBV7-8 to TRBJ1-2; 10 bases map to TRBD1. This CDR3 is 15 amino acids long. Germline values: CDR1 SGHVS, CDR2 FQNEAQ. V was pared by 5 bases and J by 3 bases, with 6 bases of the junction left unmatched. The CDR3 DNA reads as TGTGCCAGCAGCATAAGACAGGGGGCTTACTATGGCTACACCTTC. Translating it yields CASSIRQGAYYGYTF. Combining the CDR3 with reference TRBV7-8 and TRBJ1-2 gives the whole variable domain GAGVSQSPRYKVAKRGQDVALRCDPISGHVSLFWYQQALGQGPEFLTYFQNEAQLDKSGLPSDRFFAERPEGSVSTLKIQRTQQEDSAVYLCASSIRQGAYYGYTFGSGTRLTVV.

V is TRBV18 and J is TRBJ2-1; possibly TRBD2 for D (6 bases). Trimming took off 3 bases at V and 10 bases at J, with 16 bases between the two ends. From germline, CDR1 is KGHSH and CDR2 LQKENI. CDR3 length equals 14 residues. CDR3 residues: CASSPGTGGREQFF. The CDR3 DNA follows: TGTGCCAGCTCACCCGGGACTGGGGGAAGAGAGCAGTTCTTC.

This clone was observed once. The chain is built from TRBV6-5 and TRBJ2-1; 10 bases are a match to TRBD2. J lost 6 bases, V lost 0 bases, and 5 bases had no gene match. From germline, CDR1 is MNHEY and CDR2 SVGAGI. This CDR3 has 16 residues. This CDR3 is CASSYSISSGGNEQFF. CDR3 nucleotide sequence: TGTGCCAGCAGTTACTCGATTTCTAGCGGGGGCAATGAGCAGTTCTTC.

This rearrangement joins TRBV19 to TRBJ1-6; D gene ambiguous. This CDR3 contains 15 residues. Per the germline V gene, CDR1 is LNHDA and CDR2 is SQIVND (reference sequence). V was trimmed by 3 bases and J by 7 bases, leaving 13 bases between them. CDR3 DNA sequence: TGTGCCAGTAGTATTCAGAGGCAGATAAATTCACCCCTCCACTTT. Encoded protein: CASSIQRQINSPLHF.

V is TRBV3-1 (or the pseudogene TRBV3-2) and J is TRBJ1-1, with D unresolved. The CDR3 is made up of 15 amino acids. CDR1 is LGHDT, CDR2 YNNKEL, per germline (reference sequence). The V and J ends lost 4 bases and 0 bases respectively, with 12 bases between them. Here the CDR3 reads CASSRVEGLNTEAFF. Written as DNA, the CDR3 is TGTGCCAGCAGCCGGGTTGAGGGTCTGAACACTGAAGCTTTCTTT.

The DNA of the CDR3 is TGTGCCAGCAGCTTGAGGACAGCGGGGGGAATCAAAAACATTCAGTACTTC. Translation: CASSLRTAGGIKNIQYF. The V gene is TRBV5-6, the J gene TRBJ2-4, with 9 bases aligning to TRBD2. J lost 3 bases, V lost 1 base, and 8 bases had no gene match. The CDR3 totals 17 residues. Germline V gives CDR1 SGHDT, CDR2 YYEEEE.

V is TRBV7-2 and J is TRBJ2-3, with D perhaps matching TRBD2 (5 bases). The germline V and J ends were trimmed by 3 bases and 1 base, with 11 bases remaining between them. Germline V gene sequence: CDR1 SGHTA, CDR2 FQGNSA. The CDR3 runs to 15 residues. The CDR3 DNA reads as TGTGCCAGCAGCTTGCCCCCCGGGGGCACAGATACGCAGTATTTT. This gives the protein CASSLPPGGTDTQYF.

This chain links TRBV6-2 or TRBV6-3 with TRBJ2-5, with D uncertain. The CDR3 is made up of 13 amino acids. The germline V gene encodes CDR1 MNHEY and CDR2 SVGEGT. The V end was cut by 6 bases, the J end by 9 bases, with 17 bases between. The CDR3 here is CASSRTASWAQYF. For the CDR3, the DNA is TGTGCCAGCAGCCGCACAGCCTCTTGGGCCCAGTACTTC.

This chain connects TRBV19 to TRBJ2-2; 7 bases map to TRBD1. From germline, CDR1 is LNHDA and CDR2 SQIVND (reference sequence). This CDR3 has 16 amino acids. Germline trimming cut 2 bases from V and 1 base from J; bases unmatched to any gene: 4. Here the CDR3 DNA reads TGTGCCAGTAGTATAATCGGGACAGAGAACACCGGGGAGCTGTTTTTT. Amino acid sequence: CASSIIGTENTGELFF.